The 6 T cell receptor beta chains presented below share a single source sample, sequenced in a study of cytomegalovirus exposure and HLA in healthy donors. The PCR ran on 60 Vbeta and 13 Jbeta primers. Sequenced by immunoSEQ multiplex PCR; TCRdb stores in-frame clones only, minus some. The data show around 150,000 clones, around three quarters seen once. The sequencing sample was made of PBMCs. These TCRs come from a man aged 35 to 55 in good health and CMV-seronegative.

In DNA, the CDR3 is TGTGCCAGCAGTTCACAAGGACTAGCGAACACCGGGGAGCTGTTTTTT. Residues: CASSSQGLANTGELFF. This sequence joins TRBV7-2 and TRBJ2-2; 7 positions match TRBD2. The ends lost 6 bases at V and 0 bases at J; junction bases unmatched: 7. The CDR3 runs 16 residues. Per germline, CDR1 SGHTA and CDR2 FQGNSA.

The chain joins TRBV4-3 to TRBJ2-7; D ambiguous. From germline, CDR1 is LGHNA and CDR2 YSLEER. Trimming cost V 6 bases and J 2 bases, with 23 bases left between them. The CDR3 covers 17 residues. CDR3 sequence: CASSFGRLAQGPYEQYF. In nucleotides, the CDR3 is TGCGCCAGCAGTTTTGGCCGCTTAGCCCAAGGCCCCTACGAGCAGTACTTC.

The rearrangement joins TRBV2 to TRBJ2-3; 9 bases match TRBD2. Germline V gene data show CDR1 as SNHLY and CDR2 as FYNNEI. This CDR3 region has 20 residues. V dropped 7 bases and J dropped 3; count of bases not matched to a gene: 23. The DNA of the CDR3 is TGTGCCAGCATCCGACCCCCAGCGGCGGGAGGGCTCCTCGGAACAGATACGCAGTATTTT. It codes for CASIRPPAAGGLLGTDTQYF.

This clone was found once. The V call is TRBV4-2, the J call TRBJ2-7, with TRBD2 identical over 8 bases. V trimming: 0 bases; J trimming: 3 bases; junction bases outside the gene matches: 13. The length of the CDR3 is 18 residues. The V gene's germline CDR1 is LGHNA and CDR2 YNFKEQ. CDR3 in amino acids: CASSQDLPVTGTSYEQYF. The CDR3 DNA reads as TGTGCCAGCAGCCAAGATCTCCCGGTAACCGGGACTAGCTACGAGCAGTACTTC.

This chain joins TRBV9 and TRBJ2-7, with no clear D. The V and J ends lost 1 base and 4 bases respectively, with 12 bases between them. The CDR3 totals 14 residues. Germline assignment: CDR1 SGDLS and CDR2 YYNGEE. In DNA, the CDR3 is TGTGCCAGCAGCGTAAATCAGGTCAGTTACGAGCAGTACTTC. Translating it yields CASSVNQVSYEQYF.

The J gene is TRBJ2-5, the V gene TRBV7-9; 9 nucleotides agree with TRBD1. Trimming removed 0 bases from V and 7 bases from J; junction bases left unmatched: 6. The germline CDR1 and CDR2 sequences are SEHNR and FQNEAQ (reference sequence). CDR3 length equals 15 residues. CDR3 nucleotide sequence: TGTGCCAGCAGCTTAGCAGGGACAGGGCAGGGGACCCAGTACTTC. Its protein is CASSLAGTGQGTQYF.